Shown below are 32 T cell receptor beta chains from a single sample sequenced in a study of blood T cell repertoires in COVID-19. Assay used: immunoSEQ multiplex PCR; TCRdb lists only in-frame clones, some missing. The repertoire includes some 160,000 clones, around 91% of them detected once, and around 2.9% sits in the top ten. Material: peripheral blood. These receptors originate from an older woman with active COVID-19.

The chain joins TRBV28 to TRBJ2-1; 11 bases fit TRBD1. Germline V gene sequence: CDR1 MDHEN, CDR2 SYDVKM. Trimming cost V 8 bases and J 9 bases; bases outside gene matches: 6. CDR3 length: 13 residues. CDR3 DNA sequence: TGTGCCAGCGGCCGGACAGGGGGCGGTGAGCAGTTCTTC. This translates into CASGRTGGGEQFF.

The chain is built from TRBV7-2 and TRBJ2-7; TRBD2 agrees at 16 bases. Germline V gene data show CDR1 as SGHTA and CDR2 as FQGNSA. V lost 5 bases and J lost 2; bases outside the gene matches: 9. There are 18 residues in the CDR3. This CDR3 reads CASSLRGLAGGPAYEQYF. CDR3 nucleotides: TGTGCCAGCAGCCTTAGGGGACTAGCGGGAGGGCCCGCCTACGAGCAGTACTTC. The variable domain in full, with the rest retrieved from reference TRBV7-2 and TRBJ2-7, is GAGVSQSPSNKVTEKGKDVELRCDPISGHTALYWYRQSLGQGLEFLIYFQGNSAPDKSGLPSDRFSAERTGGSVSTLTIQRTQQEDSAVYLCASSLRGLAGGPAYEQYFGPGTRLTVT.

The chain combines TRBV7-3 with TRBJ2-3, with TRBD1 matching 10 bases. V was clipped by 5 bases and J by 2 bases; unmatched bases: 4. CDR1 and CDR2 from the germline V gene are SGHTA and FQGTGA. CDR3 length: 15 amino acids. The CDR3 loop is CASSAGQGLTDTQYF. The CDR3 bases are TGTGCCAGCAGCGCGGGACAGGGGCTCACAGATACGCAGTATTTT.

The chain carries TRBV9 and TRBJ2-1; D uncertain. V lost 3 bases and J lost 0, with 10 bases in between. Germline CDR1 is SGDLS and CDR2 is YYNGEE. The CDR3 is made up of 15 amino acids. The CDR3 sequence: CASSALGSSYNEQFF. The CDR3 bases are TGTGCCAGCAGCGCCCTAGGAAGCTCCTACAATGAGCAGTTCTTC.

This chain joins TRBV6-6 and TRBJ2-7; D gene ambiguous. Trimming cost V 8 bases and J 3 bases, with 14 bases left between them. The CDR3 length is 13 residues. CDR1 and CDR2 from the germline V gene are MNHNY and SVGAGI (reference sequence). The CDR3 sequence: CASALGTGYEQYF. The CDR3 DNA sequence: TGTGCCAGCGCGCTTGGCACGGGCTACGAGCAGTACTTC.

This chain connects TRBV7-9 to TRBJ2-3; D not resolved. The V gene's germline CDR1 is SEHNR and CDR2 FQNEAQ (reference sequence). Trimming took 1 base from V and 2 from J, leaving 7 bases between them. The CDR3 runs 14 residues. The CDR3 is CASSLGDFTDTQYF. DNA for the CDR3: TGTGCCAGCAGCTTAGGAGACTTCACAGATACGCAGTATTTT.

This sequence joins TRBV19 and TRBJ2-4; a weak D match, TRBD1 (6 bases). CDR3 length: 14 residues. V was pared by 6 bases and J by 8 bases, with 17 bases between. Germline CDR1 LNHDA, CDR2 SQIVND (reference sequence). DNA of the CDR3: TGTGCCAGTAGCCGGACAGCCAAGGGGGACATTCAGTACTTC. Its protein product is CASSRTAKGDIQYF.

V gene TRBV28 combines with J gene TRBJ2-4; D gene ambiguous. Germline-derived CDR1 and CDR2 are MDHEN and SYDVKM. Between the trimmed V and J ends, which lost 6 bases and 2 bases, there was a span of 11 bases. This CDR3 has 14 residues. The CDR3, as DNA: TGTGCCAGCAGCCTCAGGTCCCCCAAAAACATTCAGTACTTC. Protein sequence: CASSLRSPKNIQYF.

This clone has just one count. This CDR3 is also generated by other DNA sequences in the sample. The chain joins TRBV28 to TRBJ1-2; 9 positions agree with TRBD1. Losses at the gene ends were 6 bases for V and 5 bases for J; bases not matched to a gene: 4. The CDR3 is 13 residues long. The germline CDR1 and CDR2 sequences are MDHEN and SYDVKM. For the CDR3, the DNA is TGTGCCAGCAGCCTCGGACAGGGGTATGGCTACACCTTC. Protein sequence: CASSLGQGYGYTF.

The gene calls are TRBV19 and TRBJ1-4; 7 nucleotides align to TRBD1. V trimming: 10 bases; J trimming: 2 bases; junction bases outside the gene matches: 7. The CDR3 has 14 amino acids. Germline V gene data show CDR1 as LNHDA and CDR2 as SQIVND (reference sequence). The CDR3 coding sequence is TGTGCCACCCCGAGGGGGCAGACTAATGAAAAACTGTTTTTT. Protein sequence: CATPRGQTNEKLFF.

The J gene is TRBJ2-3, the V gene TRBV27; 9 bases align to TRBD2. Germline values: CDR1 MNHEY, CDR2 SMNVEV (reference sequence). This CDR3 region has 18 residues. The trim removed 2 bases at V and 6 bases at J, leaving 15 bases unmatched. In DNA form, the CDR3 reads TGTGCCAGCAGTTTAAGGGCTAGCGGGGCACCAATGGGTGATACGCAGTATTTT. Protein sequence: CASSLRASGAPMGDTQYF.

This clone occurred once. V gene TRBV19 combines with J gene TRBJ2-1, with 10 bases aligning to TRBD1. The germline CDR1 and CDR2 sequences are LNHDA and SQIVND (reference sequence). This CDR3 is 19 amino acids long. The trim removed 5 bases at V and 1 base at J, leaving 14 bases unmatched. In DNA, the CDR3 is TGTGCCAGTAGTGCGGTGACAGGGGGCACCATCCTTTCCTACAATGAGCAGTTCTTC. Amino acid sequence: CASSAVTGGTILSYNEQFF.

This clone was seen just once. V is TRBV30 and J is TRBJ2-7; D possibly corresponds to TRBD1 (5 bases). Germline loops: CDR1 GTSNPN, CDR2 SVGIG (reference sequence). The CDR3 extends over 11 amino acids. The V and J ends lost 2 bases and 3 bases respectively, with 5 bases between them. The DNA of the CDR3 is TGTGCCTGGAGTACAGGCTACGAGCAGTACTTC. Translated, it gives CAWSTGYEQYF.

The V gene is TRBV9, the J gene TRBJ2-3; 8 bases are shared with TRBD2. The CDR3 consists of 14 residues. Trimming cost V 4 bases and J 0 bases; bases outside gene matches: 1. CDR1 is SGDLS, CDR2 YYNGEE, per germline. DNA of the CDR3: TGTGCCAGCAGCCCTAGCGGGAGCACAGATACGCAGTATTTT. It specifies CASSPSGSTDTQYF.

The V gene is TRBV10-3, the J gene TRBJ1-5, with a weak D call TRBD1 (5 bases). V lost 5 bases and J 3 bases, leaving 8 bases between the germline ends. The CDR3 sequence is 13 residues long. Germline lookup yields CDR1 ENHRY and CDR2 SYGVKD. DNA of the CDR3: TGTGCCATCAGTACAGGTTTCAATCAGCCCCAGCATTTT. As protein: CAISTGFNQPQHF.

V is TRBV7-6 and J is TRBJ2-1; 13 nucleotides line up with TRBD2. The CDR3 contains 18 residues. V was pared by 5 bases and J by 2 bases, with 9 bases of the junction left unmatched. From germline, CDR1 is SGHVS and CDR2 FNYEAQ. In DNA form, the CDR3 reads TGTGCCAGCAGCCCGGGACTAGCGGGACTCGGGGCCTACAATGAGCAGTTCTTC. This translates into CASSPGLAGLGAYNEQFF.

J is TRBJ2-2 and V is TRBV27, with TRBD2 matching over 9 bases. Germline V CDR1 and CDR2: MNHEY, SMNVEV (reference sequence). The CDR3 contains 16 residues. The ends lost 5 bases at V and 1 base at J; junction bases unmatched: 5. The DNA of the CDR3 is TGTGCCAGCAGTACGTATAGCGGGAGGAACACCGGGGAGCTGTTTTTT. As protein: CASSTYSGRNTGELFF.

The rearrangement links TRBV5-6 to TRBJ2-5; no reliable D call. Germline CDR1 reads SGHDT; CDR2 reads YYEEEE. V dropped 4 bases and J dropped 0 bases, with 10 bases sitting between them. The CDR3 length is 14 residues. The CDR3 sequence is CASSGEWYQETQYF. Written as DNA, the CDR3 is TGTGCCAGCAGCGGTGAGTGGTACCAAGAGACCCAGTACTTC.

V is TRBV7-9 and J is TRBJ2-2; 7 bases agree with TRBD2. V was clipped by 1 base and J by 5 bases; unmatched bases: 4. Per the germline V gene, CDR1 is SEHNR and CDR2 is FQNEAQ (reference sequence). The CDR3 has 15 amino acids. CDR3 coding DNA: TGTGCCAGCAGCTTAGGCGCGGGAGAGACCGGGGAGCTGTTTTTT. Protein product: CASSLGAGETGELFF.

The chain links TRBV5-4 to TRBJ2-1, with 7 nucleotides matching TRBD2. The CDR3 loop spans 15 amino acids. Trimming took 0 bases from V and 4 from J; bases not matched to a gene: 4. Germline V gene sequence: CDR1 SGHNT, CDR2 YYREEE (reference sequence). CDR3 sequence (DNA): TGTGCCAGCAGCTTGGGGGAGGGAGGATACAATGAGCAGTTCTTC. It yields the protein CASSLGEGGYNEQFF.

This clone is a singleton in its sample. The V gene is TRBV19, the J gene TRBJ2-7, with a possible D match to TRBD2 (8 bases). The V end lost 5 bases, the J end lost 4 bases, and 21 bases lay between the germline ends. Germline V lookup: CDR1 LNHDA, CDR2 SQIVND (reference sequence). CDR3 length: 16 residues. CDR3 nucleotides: TGTGCCAGTAGTCCCGGGAGGGGGCGCCAGGTGTACGAGCAGTACTTC. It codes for CASSPGRGRQVYEQYF.

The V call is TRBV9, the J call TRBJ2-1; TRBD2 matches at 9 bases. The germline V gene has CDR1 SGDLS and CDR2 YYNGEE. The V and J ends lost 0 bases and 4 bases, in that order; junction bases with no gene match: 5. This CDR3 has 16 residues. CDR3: CASSVEGGRGYNEQFF. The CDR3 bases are TGTGCCAGCAGCGTAGAGGGCGGGAGGGGATACAATGAGCAGTTCTTC.

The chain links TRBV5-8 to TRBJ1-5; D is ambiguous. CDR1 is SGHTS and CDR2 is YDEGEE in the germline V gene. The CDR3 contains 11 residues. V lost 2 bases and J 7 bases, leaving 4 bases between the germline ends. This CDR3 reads CASSFRQPQHF. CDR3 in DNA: TGTGCCAGCAGCTTCAGGCAGCCCCAGCATTTT.

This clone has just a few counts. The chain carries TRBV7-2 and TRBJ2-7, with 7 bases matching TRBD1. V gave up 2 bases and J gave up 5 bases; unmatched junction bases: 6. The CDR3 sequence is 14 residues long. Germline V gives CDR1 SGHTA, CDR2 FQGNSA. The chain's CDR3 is CASSLWQGDHEQYF. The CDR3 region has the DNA TGTGCCAGCAGCTTATGGCAGGGGGACCACGAGCAGTACTTC.

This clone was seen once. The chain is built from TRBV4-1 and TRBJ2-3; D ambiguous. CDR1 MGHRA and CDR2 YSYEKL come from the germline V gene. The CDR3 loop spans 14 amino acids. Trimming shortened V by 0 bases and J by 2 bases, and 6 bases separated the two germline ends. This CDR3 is CASSQDSHTDTQYF. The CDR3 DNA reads TGCGCCAGCAGCCAAGATAGTCACACAGATACGCAGTATTTT.

The CDR3: CASRPTTEDTQYF. CDR3 DNA: TGTGCCAGCCGCCCTACGACAGAGGATACGCAGTATTTT. This chain uses TRBV12-3 or TRBV12-4 with TRBJ2-3; D possibly corresponds to TRBD1 (5 bases). CDR3 length equals 13 residues. Between the trimmed V and J ends, which lost 8 bases and 6 bases, there was a span of 15 bases.

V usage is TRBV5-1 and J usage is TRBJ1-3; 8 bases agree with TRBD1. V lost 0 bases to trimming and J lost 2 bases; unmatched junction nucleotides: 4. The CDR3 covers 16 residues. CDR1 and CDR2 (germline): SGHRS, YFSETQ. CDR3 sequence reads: CASSLVGQGAGNTIYF. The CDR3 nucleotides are TGCGCCAGCAGCTTGGTTGGACAGGGTGCTGGAAACACCATATATTTT.

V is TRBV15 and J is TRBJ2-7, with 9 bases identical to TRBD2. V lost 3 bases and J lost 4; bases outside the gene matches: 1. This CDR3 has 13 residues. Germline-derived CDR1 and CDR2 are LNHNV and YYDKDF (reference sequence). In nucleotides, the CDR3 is TGTGCCACCAGCAGGAGCGGGGGGTACGAGCAGTACTTC. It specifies CATSRSGGYEQYF.

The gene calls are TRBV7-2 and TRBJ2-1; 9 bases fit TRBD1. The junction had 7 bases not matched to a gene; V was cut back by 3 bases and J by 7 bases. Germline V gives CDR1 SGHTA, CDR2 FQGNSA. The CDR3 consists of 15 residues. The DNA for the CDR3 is TGTGCCAGCAGCTTCAACAGGGGGCGCGGGAATGAGCAGTTCTTC. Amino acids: CASSFNRGRGNEQFF.

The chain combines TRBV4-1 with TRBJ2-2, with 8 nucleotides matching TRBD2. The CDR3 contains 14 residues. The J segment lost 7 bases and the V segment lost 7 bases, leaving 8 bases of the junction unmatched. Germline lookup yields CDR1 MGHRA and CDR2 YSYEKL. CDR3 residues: CASNSGRGIGELFF. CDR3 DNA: TGCGCCAGCAACAGCGGGAGAGGTATCGGGGAGCTGTTTTTT.

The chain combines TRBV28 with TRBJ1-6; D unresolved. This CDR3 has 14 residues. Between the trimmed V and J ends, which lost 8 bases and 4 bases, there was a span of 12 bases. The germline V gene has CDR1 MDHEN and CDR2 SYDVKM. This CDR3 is CASHGELYNSPLHF. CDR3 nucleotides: TGTGCCAGCCACGGGGAACTTTATAATTCACCCCTCCACTTT.

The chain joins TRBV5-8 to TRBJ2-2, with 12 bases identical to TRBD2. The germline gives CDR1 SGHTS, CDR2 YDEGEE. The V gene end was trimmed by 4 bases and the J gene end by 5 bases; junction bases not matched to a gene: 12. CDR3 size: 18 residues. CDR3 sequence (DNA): TGTGCCAGCAGCCCACCTACGACTAGCGGGAGACGGACCGGGGAGCTGTTTTTT. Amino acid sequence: CASSPPTTSGRRTGELFF.